This T cell receptor beta chain was captured by sequencing in a study of PD-1 blockade in classical Hodgkin lymphoma. TCRdb's copy holds only in-frame clones and misses some; the assay was immunoSEQ multiplex PCR. The sample has approximately 44,000 clones, roughly two thirds seen once. Points from the study as a whole: Newly diagnosed patients were reported to start with lower TCR diversity than healthy donors. Exclusion removed patients who began nivolumab under 1 year after ASCT. At C4D1, TCR diversity had climbed significantly for CD4+ cells, though not for CD8+ cells.

The time point: cycle 4 day 1 (C4D1), after five to seven weeks of nivolumab. Each of the patients experienced relapse following autologous stem cell transplantation, and their brentuximab vedotin exposure differed. Best outcomes ranged across complete response, partial response and progressive disease. Regarding this clone: The antigen is not known.

Germline V gene data show CDR1 as MNHEY and CDR2 as SVGAGI. This CDR3 is 14 amino acids long. Trimming took off 0 bases at V and 10 bases at J, with 13 bases between the two ends. The source of this sequence is a human donor with classical Hodgkin lymphoma. The chain links TRBV6-5 to TRBJ2-1; D is unclear. This sample comprised peripheral blood mononuclear cells (PBMCs), obtained before the fourth cycle of nivolumab. The CDR3 DNA sequence: TGTGCCAGCAGTTACTCGTCAACTGGCCAGGAGCAGTTCTTC. This encodes CASSYSSTGQEQFF.